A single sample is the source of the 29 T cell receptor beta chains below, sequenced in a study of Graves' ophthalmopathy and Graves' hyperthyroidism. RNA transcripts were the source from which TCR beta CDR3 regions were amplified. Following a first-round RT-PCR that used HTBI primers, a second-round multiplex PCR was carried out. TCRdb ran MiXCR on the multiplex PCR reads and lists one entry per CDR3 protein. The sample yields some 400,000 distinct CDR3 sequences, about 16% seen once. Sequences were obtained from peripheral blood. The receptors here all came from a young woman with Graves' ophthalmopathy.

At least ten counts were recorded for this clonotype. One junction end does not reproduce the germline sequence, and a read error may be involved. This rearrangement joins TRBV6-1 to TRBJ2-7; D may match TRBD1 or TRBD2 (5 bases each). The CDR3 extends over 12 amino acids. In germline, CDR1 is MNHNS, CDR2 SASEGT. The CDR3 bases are TGTGCCGGCAGCCGGGACCTCCCCGAGCAGTACTTC. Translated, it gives CAGSRDLPEQYF.

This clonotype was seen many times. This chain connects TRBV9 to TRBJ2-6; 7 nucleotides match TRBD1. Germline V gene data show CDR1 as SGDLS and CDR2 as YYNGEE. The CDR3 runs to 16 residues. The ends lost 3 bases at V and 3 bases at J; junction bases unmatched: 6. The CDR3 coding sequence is TGTGCCAGCAGCGGAACAGGGGAAGTTGGGGCCAACGTCCTGACTTTC. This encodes CASSGTGEVGANVLTF.

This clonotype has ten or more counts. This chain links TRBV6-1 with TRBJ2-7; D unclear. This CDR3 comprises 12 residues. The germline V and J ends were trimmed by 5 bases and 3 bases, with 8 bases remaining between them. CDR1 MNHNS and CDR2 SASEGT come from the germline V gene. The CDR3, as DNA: TGTGCCAGCAGTCAACAAGACTACGAGCAGTACTTC. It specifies CASSQQDYEQYF.

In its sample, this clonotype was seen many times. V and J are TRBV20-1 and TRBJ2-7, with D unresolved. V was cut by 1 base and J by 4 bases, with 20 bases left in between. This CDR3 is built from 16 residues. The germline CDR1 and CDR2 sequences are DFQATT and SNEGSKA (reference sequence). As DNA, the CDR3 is TGCAGTGCTAGAGCCCAAACAGCAAGCATCTCGTACGAGCAGTACTTC. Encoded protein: CSARAQTASISYEQYF.

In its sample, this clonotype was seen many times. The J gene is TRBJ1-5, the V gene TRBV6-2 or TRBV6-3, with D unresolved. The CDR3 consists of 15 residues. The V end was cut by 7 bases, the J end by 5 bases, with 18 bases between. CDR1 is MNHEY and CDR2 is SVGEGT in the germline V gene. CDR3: CASNSIWGRDQPQHF. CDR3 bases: TGTGCCAGCAACTCCATTTGGGGAAGAGATCAGCCCCAGCATTTT.

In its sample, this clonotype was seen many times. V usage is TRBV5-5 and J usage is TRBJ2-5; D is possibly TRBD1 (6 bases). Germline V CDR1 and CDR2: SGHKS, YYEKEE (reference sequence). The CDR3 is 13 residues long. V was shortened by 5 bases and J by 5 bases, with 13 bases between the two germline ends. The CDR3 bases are TGTGCCAGCAGTTACAGGGTCTGGGAGACCCAGTACTTC. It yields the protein CASSYRVWETQYF.

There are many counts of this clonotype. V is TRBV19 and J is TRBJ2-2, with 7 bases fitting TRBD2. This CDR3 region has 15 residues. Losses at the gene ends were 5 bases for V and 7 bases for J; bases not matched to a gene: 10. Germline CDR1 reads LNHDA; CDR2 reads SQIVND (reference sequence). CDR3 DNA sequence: TGTGCCAGTAGTCGGACGGGAGGACATGGCGGGGAGCTGTTTTTT. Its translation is CASSRTGGHGGELFF. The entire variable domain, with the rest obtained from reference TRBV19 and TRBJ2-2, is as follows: DGGITQSPKYLFRKEGQNVTLSCEQNLNHDAMYWYRQDPGQGLRLIYYSQIVNDFQKGDIAEGYSVSREKKESFPLTVTSAQKNPTAFYLCASSRTGGHGGELFFGEGSRLTVL.

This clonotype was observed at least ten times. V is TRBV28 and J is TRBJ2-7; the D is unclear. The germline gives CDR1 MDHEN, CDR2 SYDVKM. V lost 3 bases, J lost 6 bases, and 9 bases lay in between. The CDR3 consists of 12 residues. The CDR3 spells CASSLTTREQYF. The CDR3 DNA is TGTGCCAGCAGTTTGACAACCCGCGAGCAGTACTTC.

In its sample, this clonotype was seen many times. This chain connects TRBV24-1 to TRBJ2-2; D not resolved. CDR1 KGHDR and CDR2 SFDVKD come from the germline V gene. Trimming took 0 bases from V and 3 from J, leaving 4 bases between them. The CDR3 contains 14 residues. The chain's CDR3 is CATSDLRDTGELFF. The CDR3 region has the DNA TGTGCCACCAGTGATTTGCGGGACACCGGGGAGCTGTTTTTT.

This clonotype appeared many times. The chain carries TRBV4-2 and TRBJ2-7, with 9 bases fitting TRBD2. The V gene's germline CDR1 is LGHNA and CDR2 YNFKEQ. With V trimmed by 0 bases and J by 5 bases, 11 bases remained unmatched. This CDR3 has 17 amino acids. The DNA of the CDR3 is TGTGCCAGCAGCCAAGAAGGTGGGGCTAGCGGGACCGACGAGCAGTACTTC. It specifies CASSQEGGASGTDEQYF.

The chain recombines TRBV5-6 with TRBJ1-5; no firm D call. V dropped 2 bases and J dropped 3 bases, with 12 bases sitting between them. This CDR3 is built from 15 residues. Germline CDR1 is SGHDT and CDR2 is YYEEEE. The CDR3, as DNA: TGTGCCAGCAGCTTAGGAGGGTCACTCAATCAGCCCCAGCATTTT. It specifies CASSLGGSLNQPQHF.

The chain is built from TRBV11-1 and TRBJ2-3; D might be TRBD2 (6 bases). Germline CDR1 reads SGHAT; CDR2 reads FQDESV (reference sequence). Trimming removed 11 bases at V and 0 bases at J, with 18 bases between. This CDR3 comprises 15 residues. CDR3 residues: CAVEGSSVSTDTQYF. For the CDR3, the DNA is TGTGCCGTGGAGGGATCTTCGGTTAGCACAGATACGCAGTATTTT.

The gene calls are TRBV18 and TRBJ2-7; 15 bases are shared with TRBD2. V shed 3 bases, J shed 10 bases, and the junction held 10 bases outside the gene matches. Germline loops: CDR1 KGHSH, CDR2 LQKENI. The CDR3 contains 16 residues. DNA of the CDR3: TGTGCCAGCTCACCGGGACTAGCGGGAGGCGATTTTGAACAGTACTTC. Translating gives CASSPGLAGGDFEQYF.

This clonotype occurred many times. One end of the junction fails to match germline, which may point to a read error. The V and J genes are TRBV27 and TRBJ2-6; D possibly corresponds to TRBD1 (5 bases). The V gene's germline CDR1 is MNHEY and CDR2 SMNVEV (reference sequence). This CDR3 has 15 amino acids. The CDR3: CASREIGSGADVLTF. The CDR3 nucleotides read TGTGCCAGCAGGGAGATAGGCTCTGGGGCCGACGTCCTGACTTTC.

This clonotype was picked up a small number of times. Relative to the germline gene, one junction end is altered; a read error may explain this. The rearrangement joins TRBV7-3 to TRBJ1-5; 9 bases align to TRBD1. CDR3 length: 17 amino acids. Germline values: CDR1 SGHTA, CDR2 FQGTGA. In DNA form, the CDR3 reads TGTGCCAGCAGCCAAACAGGGGGCAGCTATAGCAATCAGCCCCAGAATTTT. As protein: CASSQTGGSYSNQPQNF.

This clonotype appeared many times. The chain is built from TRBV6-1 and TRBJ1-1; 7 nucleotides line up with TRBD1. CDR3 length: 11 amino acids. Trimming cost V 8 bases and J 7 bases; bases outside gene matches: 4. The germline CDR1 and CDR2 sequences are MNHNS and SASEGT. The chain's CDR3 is CASLDRDEAFF. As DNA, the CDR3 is TGTGCCAGCCTTGACAGGGATGAAGCTTTCTTT.

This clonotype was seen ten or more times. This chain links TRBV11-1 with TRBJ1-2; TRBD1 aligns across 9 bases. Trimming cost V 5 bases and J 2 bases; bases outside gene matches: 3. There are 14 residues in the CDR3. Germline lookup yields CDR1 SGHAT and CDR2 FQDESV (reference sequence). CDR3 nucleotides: TGTGCCAGCAGCCCGGGGACAGGGAACTATGGCTACACCTTC. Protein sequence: CASSPGTGNYGYTF.

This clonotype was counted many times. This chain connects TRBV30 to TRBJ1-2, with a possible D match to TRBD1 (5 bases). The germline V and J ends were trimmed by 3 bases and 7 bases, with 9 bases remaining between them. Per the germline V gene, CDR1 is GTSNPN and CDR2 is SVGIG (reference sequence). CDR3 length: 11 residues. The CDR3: CAWSREGGYTF. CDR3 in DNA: TGTGCCTGGAGCAGGGAAGGTGGCTACACCTTC.

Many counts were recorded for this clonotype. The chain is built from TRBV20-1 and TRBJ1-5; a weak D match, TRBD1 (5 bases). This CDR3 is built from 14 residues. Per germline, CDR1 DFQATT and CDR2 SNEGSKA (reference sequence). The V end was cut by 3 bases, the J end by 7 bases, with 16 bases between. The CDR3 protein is CSARAAQGDQPQHF. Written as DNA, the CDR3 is TGCAGTGCTAGGGCCGCCCAGGGTGACCAGCCCCAGCATTTT.

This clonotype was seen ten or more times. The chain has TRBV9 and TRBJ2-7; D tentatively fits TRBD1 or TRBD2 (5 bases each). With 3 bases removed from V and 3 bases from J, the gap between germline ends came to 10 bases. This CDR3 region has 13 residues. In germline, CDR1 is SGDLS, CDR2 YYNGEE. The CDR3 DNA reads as TGTGCCAGCAGCGCAGGGACGCACTACGAGCAGTACTTC. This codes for CASSAGTHYEQYF.

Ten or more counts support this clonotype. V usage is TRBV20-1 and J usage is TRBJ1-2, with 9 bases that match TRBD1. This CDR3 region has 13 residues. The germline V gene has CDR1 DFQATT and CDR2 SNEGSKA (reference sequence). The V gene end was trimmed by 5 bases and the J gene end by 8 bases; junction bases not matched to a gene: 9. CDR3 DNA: TGCAGTGCTCTGGGACAGGGACTAGAGGGCTACACCTTC. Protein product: CSALGQGLEGYTF.

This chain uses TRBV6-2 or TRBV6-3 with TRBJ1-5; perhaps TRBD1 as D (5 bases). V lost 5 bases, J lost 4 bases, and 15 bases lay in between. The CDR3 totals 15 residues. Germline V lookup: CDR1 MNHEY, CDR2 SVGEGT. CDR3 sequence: CASSKVGASNQPQHF. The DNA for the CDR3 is TGTGCCAGCAGTAAGGTAGGGGCGAGTAATCAGCCCCAGCATTTT.

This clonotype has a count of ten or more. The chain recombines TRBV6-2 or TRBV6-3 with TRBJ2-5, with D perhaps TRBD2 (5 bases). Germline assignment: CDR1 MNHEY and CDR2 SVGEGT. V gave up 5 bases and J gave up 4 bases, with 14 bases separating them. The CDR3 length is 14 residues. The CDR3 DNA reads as TGTGCCAGCAGTCGAGGACTCTCTGTAGAGACCCAGTACTTC. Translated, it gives CASSRGLSVETQYF.

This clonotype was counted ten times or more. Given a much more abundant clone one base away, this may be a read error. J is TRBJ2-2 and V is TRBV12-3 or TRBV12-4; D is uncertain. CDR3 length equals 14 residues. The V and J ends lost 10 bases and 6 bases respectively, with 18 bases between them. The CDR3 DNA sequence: TGTGCCAACACCTCCTATCTGGTACCCGGGGAGCTGTTTTTT. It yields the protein CANTSYLVPGELFF.

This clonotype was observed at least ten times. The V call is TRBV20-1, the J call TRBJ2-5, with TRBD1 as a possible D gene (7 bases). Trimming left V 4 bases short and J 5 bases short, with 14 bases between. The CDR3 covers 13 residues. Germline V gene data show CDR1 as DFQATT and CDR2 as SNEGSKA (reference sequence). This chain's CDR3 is CSAMEGARETQYF. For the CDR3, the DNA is TGCAGTGCTATGGAGGGGGCAAGGGAGACCCAGTACTTC.

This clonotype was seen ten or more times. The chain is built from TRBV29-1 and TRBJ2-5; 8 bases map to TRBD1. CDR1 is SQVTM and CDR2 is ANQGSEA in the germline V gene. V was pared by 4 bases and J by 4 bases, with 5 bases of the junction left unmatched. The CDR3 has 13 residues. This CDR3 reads CSVARTGLETQYF. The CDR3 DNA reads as TGCAGCGTTGCCCGGACAGGGCTAGAGACCCAGTACTTC.

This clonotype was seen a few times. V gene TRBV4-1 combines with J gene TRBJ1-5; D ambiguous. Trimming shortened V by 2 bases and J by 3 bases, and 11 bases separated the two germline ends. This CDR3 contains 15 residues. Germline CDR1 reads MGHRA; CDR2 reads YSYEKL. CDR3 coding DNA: TGCGCCAGCAGCCAACCCGGGATTAACAATCAGCCCCAGCATTTT. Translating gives CASSQPGINNQPQHF.

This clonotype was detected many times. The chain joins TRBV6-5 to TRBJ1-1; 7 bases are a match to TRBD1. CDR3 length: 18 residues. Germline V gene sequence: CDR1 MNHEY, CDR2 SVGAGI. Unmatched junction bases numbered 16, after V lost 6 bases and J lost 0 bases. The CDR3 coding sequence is TGTGCCAGCAGCCCTAGGGACAGACTCAACCAGATGAACACTGAAGCTTTCTTT. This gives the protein CASSPRDRLNQMNTEAFF.

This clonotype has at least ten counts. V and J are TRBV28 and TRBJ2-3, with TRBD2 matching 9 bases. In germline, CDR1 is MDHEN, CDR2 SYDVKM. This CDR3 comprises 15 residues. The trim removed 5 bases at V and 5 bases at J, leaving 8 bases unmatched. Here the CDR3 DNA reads TGTGCCAGCAGTGTAGCGGGAGCGGGCGTAGATACGCAGTATTTT. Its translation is CASSVAGAGVDTQYF.